This T cell receptor (beta chain) came from a study of cytomegalovirus exposure and HLA in healthy donors (dated by TCRdb to the late 2010s). In the study overall: According to an earlier analysis of a few hundred of the donors, some 170 million T cells yielded roughly 110 million unique TCR beta sequences and 276 Gb of sequence data. Roughly 310 gigabases of sequencing data and roughly 90 million unique TCR sequences were included in an early release covering roughly 700 HLA-typed donors. Of the 300 to 450 genotyped donors, approximately 80% fell in the genetic ancestry cluster associated with self-reported Caucasian donors. The study aimed to test whether signatures of past pathogen exposure could be identified by cataloging public T cell receptors. The T cell repertoires of under 750 subjects were profiled by immunosequencing and related to cytomegalovirus serostatus. Along with the approximately 620-subject first cohort, a separate validation cohort of about 110 different subjects was used. To predict cytomegalovirus infection status, the study combined high-throughput TCR immunosequencing, statistical association of individual TCRs with disease status, and machine learning. To study patterns of TCR occurrence, a later analysis re-analyzed previously published TCR beta repertoires from 650 to 750 donors and added high-resolution HLA genotyping. Rather than using new phenotypic data, the later analysis identified candidate immune exposures from TCR beta sequences and from how often those sequences occurred across donors. In an earlier analysis of about 590 of the donors, high-throughput TCR beta sequencing was used to judge whether each TCR beta V gene segment behaved as functional or pseudogenic. Donor age, sex, ethnicity and CMV serostatus were compiled alongside the repertoire data. A later genetic analysis took genome-wide SNP genotypes for about three fifths of the 666 donors and used that subset as a discovery cohort. Every discovery cohort repertoire had been produced on one sequencing platform. Both class I and class II loci were covered by HLA typing, at four-digit resolution. Typing coverage varied by locus: about 620-630 donors for A, B, C, DRB1 and DQB1; more than 500 for DQA1; around 610 for DPA1; approximately 470 for DPB1. Because of strong linkage in the cohort, 4 to 6 DR-DQ haplotypes were treated as single units for association and clustering. Across under 500 genotyped donors of the cohort, an average of roughly 230,000 unique TCR beta nucleotide sequences per donor were sequenced, and 15% to 20% of those sequences were non-productive. On the study overall, not on this receptor specifically: While some public TCRs were present in many individuals, most TCR sequences turned up only very rarely across donors. Several of the top co-occurrence clusters appeared to be linked to parvovirus B19, influenza, CMV and Epstein-Barr virus, according to a later analysis. The sequencing pipeline was judged likely to have produced a cluster of highly shared sequence variants as a technical artifact. Fewer than 20 rarely observed V segments, including chromosome 9 orphons, were excluded from the earlier analysis of approximately 500 of the donors because counts were too low. In an earlier analysis of about 540 of the donors, most TCR beta V segments were observed in productive rearrangements about 87% or about 30% of the time, broadly matching IMGT annotations. The authors suggested that the approach could potentially be generalized to other disease states and immunological phenotypes. Linkage disequilibrium might explain the correlated functional status among segregating V segments, but an unknown experimental factor could not be excluded. In a later analysis, TCR association rates were found to vary across HLA loci, with the most associated TCRs seen for DRB1 alleles and the fewest for HLA-C alleles. A later analysis found that HLA-associated TCR beta chains were more clonally expanded and had lower generation probabilities than equally common non-associated chains. V-gene and J-gene trimming of TCR beta chains was associated with a missense DCLRE1C variant in a later genetic analysis, and the association was replicated in an independent cohort. The 87-base-pair reads could not distinguish some IMGT-functional V segments, including TRBV6-2 and TRBV6-3, so those segments were excluded. Immune exposure information for the cohort was limited to CMV serostatus. When HLA alleles, especially DR and DQ, strongly co-occurred, TCR associations were difficult to assign to individual alleles. The classifier was reported to diagnose cytomegalovirus status with high specificity and sensitivity in both the original and validation cohorts. In vitro tests confirmed that a few of the cytomegalovirus-associated TCR beta chains recognize cytomegalovirus antigens. According to a later genetic analysis, donors in an Asian-associated ancestry cluster had fewer N-insertions in productive TCRs than the approximately 630-donor mean. In a later analysis, most CMV-associated TCR beta chains were found to appear HLA-restricted, with HLA associations seemingly driven largely by CMV exposure. Because HLA typing was missing for some donors at each locus, association tests included only the typed subset. This cohort had only TCR beta chains sequenced, and the lack of alpha or paired-chain data limited which features could be detected. A further reported finding was that TCR beta sequences accurately predicted the HLA-A and HLA-B alleles for most subjects in the first cohort. Roughly uniform sequencing depth across donors was assumed in presence/absence analyses, although this assumption may not hold. In the study, some 180 TCR beta chains were listed as associated with cytomegalovirus. A later analysis associated around 16,000 TCR beta sequences with specific HLA alleles at a false discovery rate of 0.05.

V is shortened by 3 bases, J by 0 bases, and the region joining them spans 12 bases. Spanning cysteine to phenylalanine, the CDR3 consists of 15 amino acids. Only the CDR3 DNA is retained, 45 bases long and in frame from the first base. The germline V gene provides CDR1 KGHSH and CDR2 LQKENI. Library construction relied on the immunoSEQ multiplex PCR assay. For the multiplex PCR, a mixture combining 60 forward primers for TCR Vbeta segments and 13 reverse primers for TCR Jbeta segments was used. A multiplex PCR assay on genomic DNA amplified the CDR3 region of rearranged TCR beta genes. The Illumina HiSeq System was used to sequence the amplified TCR beta libraries as 87-base-pair reads. The study's own analysis went as follows. Across the 640 or so repertoires, a later analysis counted around 80 million unique TCR beta chains, 9.5 million to 12 million of which were shared by at least two donors. Raw reads were error-corrected and collapsed into unique sequences with a nearest-neighbor algorithm that merged closely related sequences to remove PCR and sequencing errors. V, D and J gene segments were assigned by aligning CDR3 sequences to IMGT reference sequences. For a sequence to be retained, a match of at least six nucleotides to both a V gene segment and a J gene segment was required. Rearrangements were classified as productive when the CDR3 lacked stop codons and remained in frame with V and J, and all other rearrangements were classified as non-productive. Following IMGT convention, CDR3 was defined as the stretch from the second conserved V-encoded cysteine up to the conserved J-encoded phenylalanine. The earlier analysis of about 530 of the donors excluded any sequence lacking an unambiguous match to a single V gene segment. In an earlier analysis of 587 of the donors, a V segment was called functional when productive rearrangements were above 56.7%, and segregating when the standard deviation between donors exceeded 5%. A statistical classification framework was built for diagnosing cytomegalovirus status from the catalog of TCR beta chain sequences. In a later analysis, TCR nucleotide sequences were compared against IMGT/GENE-DB human TR gene sequences so that V and J genes could be assigned. The TCRdist pipeline was used in a later analysis to assign CDR3 sequences and most-parsimonious VDJ recombination scenarios. In a later analysis, each TCR beta chain was defined by its CDR3 amino acid sequence together with its V-gene family, and reads without a unique V-gene family were excluded. As a way to deal with suspected cross-contamination and a sequencing artifact, a later analysis dropped more than 500 nucleotide sequences that were highly shared and had low generation probability. In a later analysis, a clonal expansion index for each public chain was calculated from normalized within-repertoire ranks of inferred template counts. In a later analysis, generation probabilities were computed with a VDJ recombination model fitted to out-of-frame rearrangements, and the resulting probabilities were checked against IGoR. A later analysis scored TCR-TCR, TCR-HLA and TCR-CMV co-occurrence with hypergeometric tests, applying a repertoire-size bias correction to TCR pairs. To estimate false discovery rates, a later analysis permuted the HLA or CMV assignments 20 times. In a later analysis, co-occurring TCRs were grouped using DBSCAN, and TCRdist sequence similarity was added for clustering within HLA-allele-positive subsets. Repertoires with fewer than 30,000 or more than 120,000 public chains, plus five repertoires with anomalous nucleotide sharing, were excluded from co-occurrence clustering. TCRdb mirrors the immuneACCESS table, restricted to in-frame sequences. Some clones are absent from its copies; in checked studies, under half trace to an unresolved V gene, and the reason for the others is unknown. That table supplies the V and J calls and clone size; D and trimming were determined from the DNA. Across this sample there are roughly 99,000 clones, with roughly 80% seen only once. The ten largest clones add up to 2% to 2.5% of the sample.

The cohort was made up of approximately 670 healthy bone marrow donors. At the time of sampling, all cohort members were nominally healthy, though unrecorded immune exposures were likely present. The donor tested CMV seronegative and was one of the 352 seronegative cohort members. A peripheral blood sample was collected from each donor, and TCR beta sequencing was performed on peripheral blood mononuclear cells. The Qiagen DNeasy Blood Extraction Kit was used to extract genomic DNA from the blood cell samples. In regard to this clone: Its target antigen remains unknown. Qualities for individual bases were not recorded, and no much larger clone is one base off.

This sequence was found in a man aged 25 to 40 in good health and CMV-seronegative. The V and J segments used are TRBV18 and TRBJ2-7; no D gene is confidently identified. The sequencing input was PBMCs. Here is the DNA: TGTGCCAGCTCACCGCTGGCGGCGGACTCCTACGAGCAGTACTTC. This sequence encodes CASSPLAADSYEQYF.